This T cell receptor (beta chain) was recorded in a study of cytomegalovirus exposure and HLA in healthy donors. A multiplex PCR was run with 60 Vbeta primers and 13 Jbeta primers. Using immunoSEQ multiplex PCR, the repertoire was profiled, and TCRdb retains in-frame clones only, with some absent. This table holds more than 95,000 clones, 8% to 10% found once. This clone was seen only a few times. Germline V gene data show CDR1 as SGHDT and CDR2 as YYEEEE. The CDR3 runs 16 residues. The V and J ends lost 3 bases and 6 bases, in that order; junction bases with no gene match: 8. Sample: PBMCs. The receptor was derived from a man aged 25-45 years in good health and CMV-seronegative. The chain is built from TRBV5-6 and TRBJ2-1; 11 bases align to TRBD1. The CDR3 protein is CASSWTGGANINEQFF. The CDR3 DNA follows: TGTGCCAGCAGCTGGACAGGGGGCGCAAATATCAATGAGCAGTTCTTC. Drawing the rest from reference TRBV5-6 and TRBJ2-1, the complete variable domain is DAGVTQSPTHLIKTRGQQVTLRCSPKSGHDTVSWYQQALGQGPQFIFQYYEEEERQRGNFPDRFSGHQFPNYSSELNVNALLLGDSALYLCASSWTGGANINEQFFGPGTRLTVL.